The present T cell receptor beta chain was sequenced within a study of cytotoxic CD8 clonotypes in ibrutinib-treated CLL. Notes on the study in general: Clonality measured at baseline exceeded age-matched healthy donors, tracking circulating CD8+ T-cell counts.

TCRdb's copy holds only in-frame clones and misses some; the assay was immunoSEQ multiplex PCR. The sample has about 300,000 clones, approximately 79% seen once. PBMCs that had been cryopreserved were the source of 1.5 to 2.5 micrograms of genomic DNA for TCR beta libraries. V gave up 0 bases and J gave up 0 bases; unmatched junction bases: 5. The CDR3 totals 18 residues. Germline loops: CDR1 SGHRS, CDR2 YFSETQ. Note on this clone: Its antigen is unknown.

The sequence came from a human donor with chronic lymphocytic leukemia. The chain is built from TRBV5-1 and TRBJ2-1, with TRBD1 matching 11 bases. The material was PBMCs, obtained at disease progression, from a patient treated with ibrutinib. The CDR3: CASSLGTGGGSSYNEQFF. For the CDR3, the DNA is TGCGCCAGCAGCTTGGGGACAGGGGGCGGGAGCTCCTACAATGAGCAGTTCTTC.